This passage covers 28 T cell receptor beta chains from one sample sequenced in a study of molecular identifiers for immune sequencing clone quantification. Each CDR3 protein gets one entry after TCRdb re-called the PCR reads with MiXCR. There are 62,000 or so distinct CDR3 sequences in the sample; around 18% occur only once, and about 1.5% lies in the top ten. The source material was naive CD8+ T cells from blood, with Jurkat cell RNA spiked in. The subset was: FACS-sorted CD8+CD4-CCR7+CD45RA+ naive T cells. Receptor source: a human donor in good health. Some libraries in this study had Jurkat cell RNA spiked in.

There are many counts of this clonotype. J is TRBJ1-1 and V is TRBV11-3; tentative D call: TRBD1 (5 bases). In germline, CDR1 is SGHNT, CDR2 YENEEA. V was cut by 1 base and J by 4 bases, with 13 bases left in between. The CDR3 is made up of 15 amino acids. The CDR3 nucleotides read TGTGCCAGCAGCTTAGCGGGGCAGGTCGGCACTGAAGCTTTCTTT. Translation: CASSLAGQVGTEAFF.

This clonotype was seen a handful of times. The V gene is TRBV7-9, the J gene TRBJ1-1; 8 bases align to TRBD1. The length of the CDR3 is 15 residues. The germline gives CDR1 SEHNR, CDR2 FQNEAQ (reference sequence). The junction had 8 bases not matched to a gene; V was cut back by 4 bases and J by 4 bases. CDR3 amino acids: CASSCLQGAGTEAFF. As DNA, the CDR3 is TGTGCCAGCAGCTGCCTGCAGGGGGCGGGCACTGAAGCTTTCTTT.

There are many counts of this clonotype. The gene calls are TRBV19 and TRBJ2-3, with 12 bases matching TRBD2. The CDR3 length is 19 residues. Germline assignment: CDR1 LNHDA and CDR2 SQIVND (reference sequence). V trimming: 6 bases; J trimming: 1 base; junction bases outside the gene matches: 14. CDR3 DNA: TGTGCCAGTAGCACAACCGGGACTAGCGGGTTCCTCCGCACAGATACGCAGTATTTT. This gives the protein CASSTTGTSGFLRTDTQYF.

The chain carries TRBV9 and TRBJ2-6, with D possibly TRBD2 on 5 matching bases. The germline CDR1 and CDR2 sequences are SGDLS and YYNGEE. V was cut by 3 bases and J by 4 bases, with 14 bases left in between. There are 16 residues in the CDR3. This CDR3 reads CASSAGRVLGANVLTF. For the CDR3, the DNA is TGTGCCAGCAGCGCCGGGCGGGTGCTAGGGGCCAACGTCCTGACTTTC.

This clonotype has a count of ten or more. The chain combines TRBV20-1 with TRBJ1-1; no clear D gene. V was clipped by 0 bases and J by 4 bases, with 12 bases between them. From germline, CDR1 is DFQATT and CDR2 SNEGSKA (reference sequence). This CDR3 is built from 14 residues. CDR3 amino acids: CSARDLAGSTEAFF. CDR3 in DNA: TGCAGTGCTAGAGATTTGGCGGGTAGCACTGAAGCTTTCTTT.

This clonotype was observed many times. This rearrangement joins TRBV7-9 to TRBJ2-7; no reliable D call. Germline V gene data show CDR1 as SEHNR and CDR2 as FQNEAQ (reference sequence). V was clipped by 0 bases and J by 2 bases, with 8 bases between them. The CDR3 spans 14 residues. The CDR3 DNA follows: TGTGCCAGCAGCTTAGCGGGGTTGGCCTACGAGCAGTACTTC. Encoded protein: CASSLAGLAYEQYF.

This clonotype was found a few times. V gene TRBV12-3 or TRBV12-4 combines with J gene TRBJ2-1; D gene uncertain. V lost 4 bases to trimming and J lost 6 bases, with 7 bases between them. The CDR3 is made up of 12 amino acids. The CDR3 loop is CASSYSFNEQFF. The CDR3 DNA is TGTGCCAGCAGTTACAGCTTCAATGAGCAGTTCTTC.

Details on this clonotype: A read error is possible here, since a much larger clone lies one base away. V gene TRBV4-2 combines with J gene TRBJ2-7; D is possibly TRBD1 or TRBD2 (5 bases each). The V gene's germline CDR1 is LGHNA and CDR2 YNFKEQ. V was cut by 0 bases and J by 6 bases, with 18 bases left in between. CDR3 length: 16 amino acids. The CDR3 loop is CASSQEGQVGTLEQYF. DNA for the CDR3: TGTGCCAGCAGCCAAGAGGGGCAGGTCGGGACCCTCGAGCAGTACTTC.

About this clonotype: This sequence may be a read error, since a much larger clone differs from it by one base. V and J are TRBV6-6 and TRBJ2-7; D unclear. The CDR3 has 14 amino acids. The germline CDR1 and CDR2 sequences are MNHNY and SVGAGI (reference sequence). Trimming left V 2 bases short and J 2 bases short, with 10 bases between. For the CDR3, the DNA is TGTGCCAGCAGTTACCCTACCTACCCCTACGAGCAGTACTTC. Residues: CASSYPTYPYEQYF.

This clonotype was seen repeatedly, ten times or more. Relative to the germline gene, one junction end is altered; a read error may explain this. V gene TRBV4-1 combines with J gene TRBJ1-5; no clear D gene. CDR1 is MGHRA and CDR2 is YSYEKL in the germline V gene. The CDR3 spans 15 residues. The chain's CDR3 is CASSQDISSNQPQHF. For the CDR3, the DNA is TGCGCCAGCAGCCAAGATATAAGTAGCAATCAACCCCAGCATTTT.

This clonotype was counted ten times or more. The rearrangement uses TRBV5-1 and TRBJ2-7, with 13 bases aligning to TRBD2. J gave up 6 bases and V 7 bases, and 4 bases lay outside the gene matches. The CDR3 has 13 amino acids. Germline V gene lookup returns CDR1 SGHRS and CDR2 YFSETQ. The CDR3: CASRLAGGFEQYF. CDR3 nucleotides: TGCGCCAGCCGACTAGCGGGAGGATTCGAGCAGTACTTC.

A note on this clonotype: Being one base from a much bigger clone, this may be a read error. The rearrangement links TRBV19 to TRBJ2-6; 9 bases agree with TRBD2. From germline, CDR1 is LNHDA and CDR2 SQIVND (reference sequence). This CDR3 contains 16 residues. CDR3 sequence: CASSIPSGNGADVLTF. In DNA, the CDR3 is TGTGCCAGTAGTATACCTAGCGGGAACGGGGCCGACGTCCTGACTTTC.

This clonotype was seen many times. This chain joins TRBV6-5 and TRBJ2-3, with 11 bases identical to TRBD2. The CDR3 sequence is 18 residues long. V trimming: 0 bases; J trimming: 3 bases; junction bases outside the gene matches: 8. Germline CDR1 MNHEY, CDR2 SVGAGI. CDR3 coding DNA: TGTGCCAGCAGTTACTCCCCTCTATGGACTAGCGGGACAGATACGCAGTATTTT. Residues: CASSYSPLWTSGTDTQYF.

The V gene is TRBV5-6, the J gene TRBJ1-1, with D maybe TRBD1 (5 bases). Trimming removed 1 base from V and 5 bases from J, with 9 bases in between. Germline V gene sequence: CDR1 SGHDT, CDR2 YYEEEE. The CDR3 is 13 amino acids. The CDR3 protein is CASSLPGGTEAFF. The CDR3 DNA follows: TGTGCCAGCAGCTTGCCGGGGGGGACTGAAGCTTTCTTT.

Worth noting for this clonotype: This sequence may be a read error, since a much larger clone differs from it by one base. The J gene is TRBJ2-1, the V gene TRBV30; D may be TRBD2 (6 bases). V lost 5 bases and J 8 bases, leaving 16 bases between the germline ends. Germline V gene sequence: CDR1 GTSNPN, CDR2 SVGIG (reference sequence). This CDR3 is 13 amino acids long. CDR3 coding DNA: TGTGCCTGGGACACCGGGACTTTGCATGAGCAGTTCTTC. This sequence encodes CAWDTGTLHEQFF.

This clonotype came up many times. The chain carries TRBV11-2 and TRBJ2-7; the match to TRBD1 covers 8 bases. Trimming removed 4 bases from V and 5 bases from J; junction bases left unmatched: 10. The CDR3 has 15 amino acids. Germline-derived CDR1 and CDR2 are SGHAT and FQNNGV. The CDR3, as DNA: TGTGCCAGCAGCTCCGCCTACAGGGGGAGAAACGAGCAGTACTTC. As protein: CASSSAYRGRNEQYF.

This clonotype was detected once. This chain links TRBV5-8 with TRBJ1-1, with D unresolved. CDR1 and CDR2 (germline): SGHTS, YDEGEE. This CDR3 contains 15 residues. V dropped 6 bases and J dropped 0 bases, with 15 bases sitting between them. CDR3 sequence reads: CASTTARVLNTEAFF. CDR3 bases: TGTGCCAGCACCACGGCGAGGGTACTGAACACTGAAGCTTTCTTT.

Ten or more counts support this clonotype. The gene calls are TRBV28 and TRBJ1-2; weak D call: TRBD1 (6 bases). CDR3 length equals 14 residues. Germline-derived CDR1 and CDR2 are MDHEN and SYDVKM. With 1 base removed from V and 4 bases from J, the gap between germline ends came to 10 bases. CDR3 in DNA: TGTGCCAGCAGTTTATTCGGACAGTTCTATGGCTACACCTTC. Translation: CASSLFGQFYGYTF.

This clonotype came up many times. J is TRBJ2-2 and V is TRBV30; possible D gene TRBD2, 6 bases. The CDR3 is 18 residues long. V shed 0 bases and J shed 4 bases, with 21 bases lying between them. The germline gives CDR1 GTSNPN, CDR2 SVGIG (reference sequence). CDR3 DNA: TGTGCCTGGAGTGTACGTTCATGGCGCGGGATCGGCACCGGGGAGCTGTTTTTT. Its protein is CAWSVRSWRGIGTGELFF.

This clonotype has ten or more counts. V gene TRBV20-1 combines with J gene TRBJ2-1; 13 positions agree with TRBD2. CDR1 DFQATT and CDR2 SNEGSKA come from the germline V gene (reference sequence). The CDR3 extends over 17 amino acids. The V gene end was trimmed by 0 bases and the J gene end by 8 bases; junction bases not matched to a gene: 10. The CDR3 DNA is TGCAGTGCTAGAGATCTGGGACTAGCGGGGTACGGCGATGAGCAGTTCTTC. Its protein product is CSARDLGLAGYGDEQFF.

This clonotype was recorded at least ten times. The rearrangement links TRBV14 to TRBJ2-3; D possibly corresponds to TRBD2 (6 bases). The CDR3 spans 15 residues. The V and J ends lost 4 bases and 6 bases respectively, with 17 bases between them. Germline CDR1 reads SGHDN; CDR2 reads FVKESK. The CDR3 bases are TGTGCCAGCAGCCGCACGGGACTCCGGGGGGATACGCAGTATTTT. It yields the protein CASSRTGLRGDTQYF.

This clonotype was detected many times. J is TRBJ2-7 and V is TRBV14; 11 bases are shared with TRBD1. Germline CDR1 and CDR2: SGHDN and FVKESK. V was pared by 1 base and J by 6 bases, with 5 bases of the junction left unmatched. This CDR3 has 15 amino acids. The CDR3 reads CASSQAGQGVVEQYF. DNA of the CDR3: TGTGCCAGCAGCCAAGCGGGACAGGGGGTTGTCGAGCAGTACTTC. Combining the CDR3 with reference TRBV14 and TRBJ2-7 gives the whole variable domain EAGVTQFPSHSVIEKGQTVTLRCDPISGHDNLYWYRRVMGKEIKFLLHFVKESKQDESGMPNNRFLAERTGGTYSTLKVQPAELEDSGVYFCASSQAGQGVVEQYFGPGTRLTVT.

This clonotype was counted between two and nine times. The V gene is TRBV6-2 or TRBV6-3, the J gene TRBJ2-3; 7 bases match TRBD2. The CDR3 is made up of 15 amino acids. Per germline, CDR1 MNHEY and CDR2 SVGEGT. J lost 2 bases, V lost 2 bases, and 4 bases had no gene match. Here the CDR3 reads CASSYAGTTTDTQYF. CDR3 nucleotide sequence: TGTGCCAGCAGTTACGCCGGGACTACCACAGATACGCAGTATTTT.

This clonotype was seen at least ten times. The chain uses TRBV9 and TRBJ2-5, with D possibly TRBD1 on 6 matching bases. Deletions cut 0 bases from V and 3 bases from J, with 9 bases between. The CDR3 contains 14 residues. Germline CDR1 SGDLS, CDR2 YYNGEE. CDR3 sequence (DNA): TGTGCCAGCAGCGTAGAGGACAGTGAAGAGACCCAGTACTTC. It codes for CASSVEDSEETQYF.

Concerning this clonotype itself: It may be a read error: a sequence one base away is much more abundant. V usage is TRBV4-2 and J usage is TRBJ2-1, with 7 positions matching TRBD2. CDR1 LGHNA and CDR2 YNFKEQ come from the germline V gene. The CDR3 loop spans 15 amino acids. The chain's CDR3 is CVSSPLADSYNEQFF. CDR3 nucleotide sequence: TGTGTCAGCAGCCCTCTAGCGGACTCCTACAATGAGCAGTTCTTC.

This clonotype has just a few counts. The gene calls are TRBV11-2 and TRBJ1-1; D not resolved. From germline, CDR1 is SGHAT and CDR2 FQNNGV. Trimming pared 1 base from V and 7 bases from J, leaving 1 base between. This CDR3 has 10 residues. The CDR3 DNA sequence: TGTGCCAGCAGCTTAGGTGAAGCTTTCTTT. This translates into CASSLGEAFF.

This clonotype was picked up many times. J is TRBJ1-1 and V is TRBV20-1; D is undetermined. In germline, CDR1 is DFQATT, CDR2 SNEGSKA (reference sequence). V lost 0 bases and J lost 7, with 12 bases in between. The CDR3 length is 13 residues. The CDR3 here is CSARDLDGIEAFF. CDR3 sequence (DNA): TGCAGTGCTAGAGATTTGGACGGAATTGAAGCTTTCTTT.

The V and J genes are TRBV5-1 and TRBJ2-7; 9 bases line up with TRBD1. The CDR3 consists of 15 residues. The V and J ends lost 4 bases and 3 bases, in that order; junction bases with no gene match: 8. The germline V gene has CDR1 SGHRS and CDR2 YFSETQ. CDR3 sequence: CASSDLTGQGYEQYF. In DNA form, the CDR3 reads TGCGCCAGCAGCGATCTAACGGGACAGGGCTACGAGCAGTACTTC.